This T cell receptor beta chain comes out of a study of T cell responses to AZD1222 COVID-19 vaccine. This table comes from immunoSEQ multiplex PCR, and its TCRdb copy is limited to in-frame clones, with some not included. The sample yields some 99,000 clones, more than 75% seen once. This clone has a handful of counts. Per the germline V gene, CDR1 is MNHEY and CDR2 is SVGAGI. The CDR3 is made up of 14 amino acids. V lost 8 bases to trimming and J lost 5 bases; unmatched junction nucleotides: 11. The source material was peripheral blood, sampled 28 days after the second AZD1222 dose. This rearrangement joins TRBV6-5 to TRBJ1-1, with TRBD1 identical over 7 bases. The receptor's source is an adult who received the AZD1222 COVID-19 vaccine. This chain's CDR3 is CASGKDRVVTEAFF. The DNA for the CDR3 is TGTGCCAGCGGAAAAGACAGGGTTGTTACTGAAGCTTTCTTT.